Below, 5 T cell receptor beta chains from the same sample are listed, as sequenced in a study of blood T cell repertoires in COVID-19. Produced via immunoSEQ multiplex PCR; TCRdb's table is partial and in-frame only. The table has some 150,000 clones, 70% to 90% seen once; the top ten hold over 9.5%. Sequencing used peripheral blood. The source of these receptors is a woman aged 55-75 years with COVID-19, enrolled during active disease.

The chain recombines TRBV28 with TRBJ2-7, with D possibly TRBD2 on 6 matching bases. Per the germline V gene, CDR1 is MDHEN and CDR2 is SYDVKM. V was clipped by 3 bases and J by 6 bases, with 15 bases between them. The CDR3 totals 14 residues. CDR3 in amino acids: CASSLIGGIGEQYF. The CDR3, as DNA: TGTGCCAGCAGTTTGATCGGGGGAATTGGCGAGCAGTACTTC.

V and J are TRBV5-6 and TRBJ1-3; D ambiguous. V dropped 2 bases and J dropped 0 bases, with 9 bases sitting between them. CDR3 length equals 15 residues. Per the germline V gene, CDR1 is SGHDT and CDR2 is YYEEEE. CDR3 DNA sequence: TGTGCCAGCAGCTTCTGGAGCGTCTCTGGAAACACCATATATTTT. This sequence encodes CASSFWSVSGNTIYF.

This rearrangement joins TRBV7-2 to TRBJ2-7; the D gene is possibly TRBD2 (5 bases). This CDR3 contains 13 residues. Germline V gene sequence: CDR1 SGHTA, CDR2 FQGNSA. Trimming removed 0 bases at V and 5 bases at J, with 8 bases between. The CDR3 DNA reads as TGTGCCAGCAGCTTAGCAGGGAGCCACGAGCAGTACTTC. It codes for CASSLAGSHEQYF.

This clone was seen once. In DNA form, the CDR3 reads TGTGCCACCAGTGGGCCAGCGGGGGAGACCCAGTACTTC. It encodes CATSGPAGETQYF. The chain links TRBV24-1 to TRBJ2-5; 7 bases fit TRBD2. Germline V lookup: CDR1 KGHDR, CDR2 SFDVKD. V shed 5 bases, J shed 5 bases, and the junction held 4 bases outside the gene matches. The CDR3 sequence is 13 residues long.

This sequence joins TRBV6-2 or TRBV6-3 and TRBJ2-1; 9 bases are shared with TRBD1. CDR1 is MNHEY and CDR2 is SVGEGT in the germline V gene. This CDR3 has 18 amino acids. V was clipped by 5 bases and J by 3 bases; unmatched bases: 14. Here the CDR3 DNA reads TGTGCCAGCAGTCTAACTGGCCCCGGGACAGGGTTCTACAATGAGCAGTTCTTC. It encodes CASSLTGPGTGFYNEQFF.